Below, 29 T cell receptor beta chains from the same sample are listed, as sequenced in a study of pediatric ulcerative colitis. Only in-frame clones appear in the TCRdb table, and some are missing; sequencing was by immunoSEQ multiplex PCR. The sample includes 60,000 or so clones, 75% to 85% of them seen just once. Source material: blood. The receptors derive from a boy aged 5 to 17 with moderate ulcerative colitis.

This clone occurred a few times. This rearrangement joins TRBV19 to TRBJ2-5; D is undetermined. Between the trimmed V and J ends, which lost 5 bases and 5 bases, there was a span of 6 bases. CDR1 LNHDA and CDR2 SQIVND come from the germline V gene (reference sequence). There are 11 residues in the CDR3. The CDR3 region is CASSPGETQYF. The CDR3 nucleotides read TGTGCCAGTAGTCCCGGGGAGACCCAGTACTTC.

The V gene is TRBV7-3, the J gene TRBJ1-2; 8 positions match TRBD1. CDR3 length: 14 residues. Germline-derived CDR1 and CDR2 are SGHTA and FQGTGA. The V segment lost 3 bases and the J segment 6 bases; nucleotides outside the gene matches: 6. CDR3 protein: CASSLLDRVDGYTF. In DNA, the CDR3 is TGTGCCAGCAGCTTGCTGGACAGGGTGGATGGCTACACCTTC.

The chain recombines TRBV29-1 with TRBJ2-5; 10 bases are shared with TRBD1. The germline CDR1 and CDR2 sequences are SQVTM and ANQGSEA. The CDR3 totals 15 residues. The trim removed 1 base at V and 0 bases at J, leaving 2 bases unmatched. CDR3 sequence reads: CSVEGDRGNQETQYF. As DNA, the CDR3 is TGCAGCGTTGAAGGGGACAGGGGAAACCAAGAGACCCAGTACTTC.

This clone was observed once. CDR3 in DNA: TGTGCCAGCACCGAGACAGCGAACACTGAAGCTTTCTTT. It codes for CASTETANTEAFF. V usage is TRBV6-5 and J usage is TRBJ1-1; weak D call: TRBD1 (5 bases). The CDR3 consists of 13 residues. In germline, CDR1 is MNHEY, CDR2 SVGAGI. The V gene lost 7 bases and the J gene lost 1 base, with 10 bases spanning the gap.

V gene TRBV5-1 combines with J gene TRBJ2-4; D is unresolved. Germline loops: CDR1 SGHRS, CDR2 YFSETQ. Trimming removed 0 bases at V and 0 bases at J, with 13 bases between. This CDR3 has 17 amino acids. The CDR3 DNA follows: TGCGCCAGCAGCTTGGACTTCGGATCGTTAGCCAAAAACATTCAGTACTTC. Translated, it gives CASSLDFGSLAKNIQYF.

The rearrangement joins TRBV15 to TRBJ1-1; D is unclear. The ends were cut back, 0 bases at V and 0 bases at J, with 2 bases in the middle. Germline CDR1 is LNHNV and CDR2 is YYDKDF (reference sequence). The CDR3 has 13 amino acids. The CDR3 DNA sequence: TGTGCCACCAGCAGAGAATTGAACACTGAAGCTTTCTTT. It translates to CATSRELNTEAFF.

The chain joins TRBV5-1 to TRBJ1-2; the match to TRBD1 covers 10 bases. The germline V gene encodes CDR1 SGHRS and CDR2 YFSETQ. V shed 4 bases and J 6 bases; nucleotides not matched to a gene: 6. CDR3 length equals 14 residues. CDR3 coding DNA: TGCGCCAGCAGCCGGGGACAGGGGAAGGATGGCTACACCTTC. It encodes CASSRGQGKDGYTF.

This clone came up a few times. V gene TRBV4-1 combines with J gene TRBJ2-1; D is uncertain. V was shortened by 0 bases and J by 4 bases, with 7 bases between the two germline ends. CDR3 length: 14 residues. The germline V gene has CDR1 MGHRA and CDR2 YSYEKL. The CDR3 loop reads CASSQEVPYNEQFF. The CDR3 DNA reads TGCGCCAGCAGCCAAGAGGTCCCTTACAATGAGCAGTTCTTC.

J is TRBJ1-1 and V is TRBV4-1; perhaps TRBD1 as D (6 bases). The CDR3 consists of 16 residues. Germline V lookup: CDR1 MGHRA, CDR2 YSYEKL. V lost 0 bases and J lost 1, with 12 bases in between. The CDR3 nucleotides read TGCGCCAGCAGCCAAGAGCCCGGACAGCCGAACACTGAAGCTTTCTTT. Protein: CASSQEPGQPNTEAFF.

CDR3 bases: TGTGCCAGTAGTGCCCCAGGGATAGGGGACTACGAGCAGTACTTC. It specifies CASSAPGIGDYEQYF. This chain uses TRBV19 with TRBJ2-7, with D maybe TRBD1 (5 bases). The CDR3 contains 15 residues. Germline V gene sequence: CDR1 LNHDA, CDR2 SQIVND (reference sequence). V was shortened by 5 bases and J by 3 bases, with 17 bases between the two germline ends.

The V and J genes are TRBV6-5 and TRBJ2-7; 9 bases match TRBD1. Germline V CDR1 and CDR2: MNHEY, SVGAGI. CDR3 length: 15 amino acids. Trimming cost V 5 bases and J 8 bases; bases outside gene matches: 13. This CDR3 is CASSPYPGQGNQQYF. CDR3 sequence (DNA): TGTGCCAGCAGTCCCTACCCGGGACAGGGTAATCAGCAGTACTTC.

This clone has just one count. J is TRBJ1-1 and V is TRBV13; 7 nucleotides align to TRBD1. In germline, CDR1 is PRHDT, CDR2 FYEKMQ (reference sequence). V dropped 5 bases and J dropped 6; count of bases not matched to a gene: 6. This CDR3 region has 13 residues. The CDR3 protein is CASSPRQGPEAFF. CDR3 coding DNA: TGTGCCAGCAGCCCAAGACAGGGACCTGAAGCTTTCTTT.

This rearrangement joins TRBV11-1 to TRBJ1-1, with TRBD1 matching 10 bases. Trimming at V came to 2 bases and at J to 11 bases, leaving 11 bases not matched to a gene. The CDR3 sequence is 15 residues long. Germline V gene lookup returns CDR1 SGHAT and CDR2 FQDESV (reference sequence). The CDR3, as DNA: TGTGCCAGCAGCTTACGCTCAGGGACAGGGGTTTATGCTTTCTTT. Its translation is CASSLRSGTGVYAFF.

The chain recombines TRBV19 with TRBJ1-5; no firm D call. The germline CDR1 and CDR2 sequences are LNHDA and SQIVND (reference sequence). Trimming removed 7 bases from V and 4 bases from J, with 11 bases in between. This CDR3 is built from 13 residues. CDR3 bases: TGTGCCAGTAAGATGAGTGGGAATCAGCCCCAGCATTTT. Protein product: CASKMSGNQPQHF.

The chain uses TRBV7-3 and TRBJ2-5, with TRBD2 matching 7 bases. The CDR3 loop spans 16 amino acids. In germline, CDR1 is SGHTA, CDR2 FQGTGA. After removal of 5 bases from V and 0 bases from J, the junction contained 9 bases not matched to a gene. Here the CDR3 DNA reads TGTGCCAGCAGCGAAACCGGGACTACCAACCAAGAGACCCAGTACTTC. It yields the protein CASSETGTTNQETQYF.

This clone was picked up a small number of times. V usage is TRBV7-9 and J usage is TRBJ1-1, with no clear D. V lost 6 bases and J 6 bases, leaving 17 bases between the germline ends. The CDR3 is 14 amino acids. Germline V gene data show CDR1 as SEHNR and CDR2 as FQNEAQ (reference sequence). CDR3 nucleotides: TGTGCCAGCAGTAACAAGGGAGGGTTCGCTGAAGCTTTCTTT. Translated: CASSNKGGFAEAFF.

The J gene is TRBJ2-5, the V gene TRBV12-5; 12 bases are shared with TRBD1. The germline gives CDR1 LGHNT, CDR2 FRNRAP. The V and J ends lost 5 bases and 7 bases, in that order; junction bases with no gene match: 11. This CDR3 is 16 amino acids long. CDR3 in amino acids: CASGKGQGAPEGTQYF. CDR3 nucleotide sequence: TGTGCTAGTGGTAAGGGACAGGGGGCTCCAGAGGGGACCCAGTACTTC.

This rearrangement joins TRBV7-2 to TRBJ2-2, with unresolved D. Per germline, CDR1 SGHTA and CDR2 FQGNSA. Trimming stripped 5 bases from V and 4 bases from J, with 8 bases between. This CDR3 is built from 13 residues. CDR3 sequence (DNA): TGTGCCAGCAGCGTCCTCCCCACCGGGGAGCTGTTTTTT. Translation: CASSVLPTGELFF.

The chain links TRBV2 to TRBJ1-4; a weak D match, TRBD1 (5 bases). Deletions cut 4 bases from V and 4 bases from J, with 13 bases between. Germline assignment: CDR1 SNHLY and CDR2 FYNNEI. The CDR3 consists of 15 residues. The CDR3 spells CASSGLGTVNEKLFF. As DNA, the CDR3 is TGTGCCAGCAGTGGTCTCGGGACGGTTAATGAAAAACTGTTTTTT.

The gene calls are TRBV7-6 and TRBJ1-1; tentatively, D is TRBD1 (5 bases). The V gene lost 0 bases and the J gene lost 1 base, with 9 bases spanning the gap. The CDR3 covers 15 residues. Germline loops: CDR1 SGHVS, CDR2 FNYEAQ. Here the CDR3 reads CASSLAPGGNTEAFF. The CDR3 DNA sequence: TGTGCCAGCAGCTTAGCCCCCGGGGGGAACACTGAAGCTTTCTTT.

This chain joins TRBV5-1 and TRBJ2-7, with D perhaps TRBD1 (7 bases). The germline CDR1 and CDR2 sequences are SGHRS and YFSETQ. The V and J ends lost 1 base and 4 bases respectively, with 12 bases between them. The CDR3 sequence is 14 residues long. The CDR3: CASSLIQGRYEQYF. CDR3 DNA: TGCGCCAGCAGCTTGATACAGGGGAGGTACGAGCAGTACTTC.

The chain is built from TRBV6-5 and TRBJ2-1, with 9 positions matching TRBD1. This CDR3 has 16 amino acids. Germline assignment: CDR1 MNHEY and CDR2 SVGAGI. J gave up 4 bases and V 0 bases, and 4 bases lay outside the gene matches. The DNA of the CDR3 is TGTGCCAGCAGTTACTCCGGGACAGGGACTTACAATGAGCAGTTCTTC. Protein sequence: CASSYSGTGTYNEQFF.

The chain is built from TRBV6-1 and TRBJ2-5, with 8 bases aligning to TRBD1. The CDR3 spans 14 residues. CDR1 MNHNS and CDR2 SASEGT come from the germline V gene. V lost 6 bases and J lost 1; bases outside the gene matches: 4. Here the CDR3 DNA reads TGTGCCAGCAGAATACAGGGGGGCCAAGAGACCCAGTACTTC. Translating gives CASRIQGGQETQYF.

The chain combines TRBV25-1 with TRBJ2-7, with D perhaps TRBD1 (6 bases). Looked up from germline, CDR1 is MGHDK and CDR2 is SYGVNS. The V and J ends lost 3 bases and 3 bases respectively, with 18 bases between them. CDR3 size: 16 residues. As DNA, the CDR3 is TGTGCCAGCAGTGACGGCTCGCAGGGGTTTTTCTACGAGCAGTACTTC. Translated, it gives CASSDGSQGFFYEQYF.

This clone was counted between two and nine times. The rearrangement uses TRBV4-2 and TRBJ1-1; no definite D call. The V and J ends lost 1 base and 1 base respectively, with 13 bases between them. In germline, CDR1 is LGHNA, CDR2 YNFKEQ. The CDR3 loop spans 16 amino acids. For the CDR3, the DNA is TGTGCCAGCAGCCAAGCGGGCTGGGAGGGGAACACTGAAGCTTTCTTT. Its translation is CASSQAGWEGNTEAFF.

Here the CDR3 reads CASSFEYRGENDEQYF. The CDR3 DNA reads as TGTGCCAGCAGTTTTGAGTATCGGGGGGAGAATGACGAGCAGTACTTC. The V and J genes are TRBV27 and TRBJ2-7; 7 nucleotides align to TRBD2. V was pared by 3 bases and J by 5 bases, with 13 bases of the junction left unmatched. Per the germline V gene, CDR1 is MNHEY and CDR2 is SMNVEV (reference sequence). The CDR3 length is 16 residues.

The chain is built from TRBV5-6 and TRBJ2-3, with 9 bases aligning to TRBD1. This CDR3 region has 15 residues. V lost 0 bases, J lost 5 bases, and 4 bases stayed unmatched. Germline CDR1 and CDR2: SGHDT and YYEEEE. The CDR3: CASSLGGTGKDTQYF. In DNA form, the CDR3 reads TGTGCCAGCAGCTTGGGGGGGACAGGGAAAGATACGCAGTATTTT.

This chain links TRBV6-5 with TRBJ2-7; no clear D gene. Trimming removed 6 bases from V and 0 bases from J, with 12 bases in between. CDR3 length: 14 amino acids. Per the germline V gene, CDR1 is MNHEY and CDR2 is SVGAGI. In DNA, the CDR3 is TGTGCCAGCAGGCTCTGGACGGGCTCCTACGAGCAGTACTTC. This encodes CASRLWTGSYEQYF.

The chain has TRBV6-5 and TRBJ2-7; D is unclear. CDR1 is MNHEY and CDR2 is SVGAGI in the germline V gene. CDR3 length equals 13 residues. Trimming took 3 bases from V and 3 from J, leaving 9 bases between them. This CDR3 reads CASSYDTGYEQYF. The DNA of the CDR3 is TGTGCCAGCAGTTATGACACGGGCTACGAGCAGTACTTC.